The 20 T cell receptor beta chains below all came from one sample that was sequenced in a study of cytomegalovirus exposure and HLA in healthy donors. With 60 Vbeta and 13 Jbeta primers, the PCR was carried out. Measured with immunoSEQ multiplex PCR; TCRdb has only the in-frame clones, and not every one. The sample carries roughly 160,000 clones, 85% recorded once. Specimen: PBMCs. These receptors were collected from a boy younger than 10 in good health and CMV-seronegative.

The genes are TRBV25-1 and TRBJ2-3, with TRBD2 as a possible D gene (6 bases). The V end was cut by 2 bases, the J end by 3 bases, with 15 bases between. Germline loops: CDR1 MGHDK, CDR2 SYGVNS. There are 16 residues in the CDR3. In DNA form, the CDR3 reads TGTGCCAGCAGTGAACGTAACGGGAGCGGGACAGATACGCAGTATTTT. Protein: CASSERNGSGTDTQYF.

The V and J genes are TRBV4-1 and TRBJ2-1, with 7 bases fitting TRBD2. This CDR3 region has 14 residues. Germline CDR1 reads MGHRA; CDR2 reads YSYEKL. V lost 3 bases, J lost 5 bases, and 4 bases stayed unmatched. Here the CDR3 reads CASSQGGVNNEQFF. CDR3 DNA sequence: TGCGCCAGCAGCCAGGGGGGGGTTAACAATGAGCAGTTCTTC.

The chain recombines TRBV6-1 with TRBJ1-6; no firm D call. V was pared by 1 base and J by 7 bases, with 11 bases between. Germline lookup yields CDR1 MNHNS and CDR2 SASEGT. The CDR3 sequence is 15 residues long. CDR3 sequence: CASSEVGNGNSPLHF. For the CDR3, the DNA is TGTGCCAGCAGTGAAGTAGGAAACGGGAATTCACCCCTCCACTTT.

V is TRBV10-2 and J is TRBJ2-3; tentatively, D is TRBD2 (6 bases). CDR1 is WSHSY, CDR2 SAAADI, per germline. This CDR3 is 14 amino acids long. Deletions cut 3 bases from V and 5 bases from J, with 12 bases between. In nucleotides, the CDR3 is TGCGCCAGCAGTGAAAAAGGGAGGCAAGATACGCAGTATTTT. Translating it yields CASSEKGRQDTQYF.

As regards this clone: Germline and junction disagree at one end, which may indicate a read error. The CDR3 nucleotides read TGTGCCAGCAGCACACAACAGGGGGCTCGTGAAAAACTGTTTTTT. Encoded protein: CASSTQQGAREKLFF. V and J are TRBV4-1 and TRBJ1-4, with 9 bases lining up with TRBD1. Germline CDR1 reads MGHRA; CDR2 reads YSYEKL. CDR3 size: 15 residues.

The chain couples TRBV12-5 to TRBJ2-5; 11 nucleotides line up with TRBD1. V gave up 6 bases and J gave up 7 bases; unmatched junction bases: 13. This CDR3 spans 16 amino acids. Germline V gene lookup returns CDR1 LGHNT and CDR2 FRNRAP. As DNA, the CDR3 is TGTGCTAGTGGGCTGACCGGGACAGGGGGTATGGGGACCCAGTACTTC. This translates into CASGLTGTGGMGTQYF.

This chain links TRBV5-1 with TRBJ2-5, with D possibly being TRBD1 (5 bases). From germline, CDR1 is SGHRS and CDR2 YFSETQ. CDR3 length: 14 amino acids. V was cut by 1 base and J by 9 bases, with 16 bases left in between. CDR3 in DNA: TGCGCCAGCAGCTTGCGGACAACGAAGAGACCCCAGTACTTC. It yields the protein CASSLRTTKRPQYF.

In the case of this clone: Its ends do not fully match the called genes, so a read error is possible. The chain employs TRBV5-4 and TRBJ1-2; TRBD1 aligns across 9 bases. Germline V CDR1 and CDR2: SGHNT, YYREEE (reference sequence). This CDR3 has 13 residues. Here the CDR3 DNA reads TGTGCCAGCAGCGAGGGACAGGGCTATGGCCACACCTTC. Its protein is CASSEGQGYGHTF. Drawing the rest from reference TRBV5-4 and TRBJ1-2, the complete variable domain is ETGVTQSPTHLIKTRGQQVTLRCSSQSGHNTVSWYQQALGQGPQFIFQYYREEENGRGNFPPRFSGLQFPNYSSELNVNALELDDSALYLCASSEGQGYGHTFGSGTRLTVV.

The sample holds one count of this clone. The V and J genes are TRBV7-8 and TRBJ2-1, with 9 positions matching TRBD1. V gave up 8 bases and J gave up 10 bases; unmatched junction bases: 9. This CDR3 contains 13 residues. Looked up from germline, CDR1 is SGHVS and CDR2 is FQNEAQ. The CDR3 nucleotides read TGTGCCAGCGGCCGGGACAGGGTTGGCGAGCAGTTCTTC. This codes for CASGRDRVGEQFF.

The CDR3, as DNA: TGTGCCAGCGGACGGACTCGGGATGAGCAGTTCTTC. Translating it yields CASGRTRDEQFF. The chain uses TRBV11-2 and TRBJ2-1, with a possible D match to TRBD2 (5 bases). Germline V gene lookup returns CDR1 SGHAT and CDR2 FQNNGV. Trimming took 8 bases from V and 8 from J, leaving 13 bases between them. This CDR3 is built from 12 residues.

The chain employs TRBV28 and TRBJ2-1, with D uncertain. The CDR3 loop spans 14 amino acids. V lost 3 bases to trimming and J lost 2 bases, with 8 bases between them. From germline, CDR1 is MDHEN and CDR2 SYDVKM. This CDR3 reads CASSFARAYNEQFF. In DNA, the CDR3 is TGTGCCAGCAGTTTTGCCCGAGCCTACAATGAGCAGTTCTTC.

CDR3 sequence reads: CASSLNRNTDTQYF. The DNA of the CDR3 is TGTGCCAGCAGCTTAAACAGGAACACAGATACGCAGTATTTT. V is TRBV11-2 and J is TRBJ2-3; possible D gene TRBD1, 5 bases. The CDR3 has 14 amino acids. Germline loops: CDR1 SGHAT, CDR2 FQNNGV. V lost 2 bases to trimming and J lost 2 bases, with 8 bases between them.

The chain couples TRBV15 to TRBJ1-1; 8 bases map to TRBD1. The CDR3 length is 13 residues. CDR1 and CDR2 from the germline V gene are LNHNV and YYDKDF (reference sequence). The V and J ends lost 8 bases and 3 bases, in that order; junction bases with no gene match: 5. The CDR3 region is CATEDRADTEAFF. DNA for the CDR3: TGTGCCACCGAGGACAGGGCGGACACTGAAGCTTTCTTT.

This chain uses TRBV27 with TRBJ2-5; TRBD2 aligns across 7 bases. Unmatched junction bases numbered 20, after V lost 6 bases and J lost 4 bases. Germline V gene lookup returns CDR1 MNHEY and CDR2 SMNVEV (reference sequence). The CDR3 is 18 residues long. CDR3 amino acids: CASSLSPADTTGGETQYF. The DNA of the CDR3 is TGTGCCAGCAGCCTATCCCCTGCAGATACGACGGGAGGAGAGACCCAGTACTTC.

J is TRBJ1-5 and V is TRBV4-1; D gene unclear. Trimming shortened V by 5 bases and J by 0 bases, and 8 bases separated the two germline ends. The CDR3 covers 14 residues. From germline, CDR1 is MGHRA and CDR2 YSYEKL. The CDR3 here is CASSSRGSNQPQHF. CDR3 DNA: TGCGCCAGCAGCTCCCGGGGTAGCAATCAGCCCCAGCATTTT.

This clone was seen just once. Other DNA sequences of this sample code for an identical CDR3. The chain couples TRBV27 to TRBJ2-1; a possible D gene is TRBD2 (6 bases). V was cut by 2 bases and J by 5 bases, with 13 bases left in between. In germline, CDR1 is MNHEY, CDR2 SMNVEV (reference sequence). The CDR3 extends over 15 amino acids. In DNA, the CDR3 is TGTGCCAGCAGTTTAGCGGGGCTAGGGCACAATGAGCAGTTCTTC. Protein product: CASSLAGLGHNEQFF.

The chain uses TRBV5-1 and TRBJ2-7; tentative D call: TRBD1 (6 bases). Trimming removed 1 base from V and 2 bases from J, with 13 bases in between. Germline V CDR1 and CDR2: SGHRS, YFSETQ. The CDR3 runs to 15 residues. CDR3 in DNA: TGCGCCAGCAGCTTGTTGGGGCAGGGGACCTACGAGCAGTACTTC. It yields the protein CASSLLGQGTYEQYF. The complete variable domain, with remaining parts taken from reference TRBV5-1 and TRBJ2-7, reads KAGVTQTPRYLIKTRGQQVTLSCSPISGHRSVSWYQQTPGQGLQFLFEYFSETQRNKGNFPGRFSGRQFSNSRSEMNVSTLELGDSALYLCASSLLGQGTYEQYFGPGTRLTVT.

The chain links TRBV6-5 to TRBJ1-1; no clear D gene. The V and J ends lost 7 bases and 1 base respectively, with 13 bases between them. The CDR3 is made up of 14 amino acids. Per the germline V gene, CDR1 is MNHEY and CDR2 is SVGAGI. The CDR3 spells CASTDGISNTEAFF. CDR3 in DNA: TGTGCCAGCACCGACGGGATTTCGAACACTGAAGCTTTCTTT.

This chain connects TRBV18 to TRBJ2-5; 7 bases match TRBD1. V lost 1 base, J lost 1 base, and 0 bases stayed unmatched. In germline, CDR1 is KGHSH, CDR2 LQKENI. The CDR3 extends over 14 amino acids. The CDR3 loop reads CASSPQGAQETQYF. In DNA form, the CDR3 reads TGTGCCAGCTCACCACAGGGGGCCCAAGAGACCCAGTACTTC.

J is TRBJ1-5 and V is TRBV30; no reliable D call. CDR3 length: 13 residues. Germline V gene lookup returns CDR1 GTSNPN and CDR2 SVGIG (reference sequence). V was cut by 5 bases and J by 0 bases, with 8 bases left in between. CDR3 nucleotide sequence: TGTGCCTGGGGCTCTCGTAGCAATCAGCCCCAGCATTTT. Its protein product is CAWGSRSNQPQHF. Variable domain in full (rest from reference TRBV30 and TRBJ1-5): SQTIHQWPATLVQPVGSPLSLECTVEGTSNPNLYWYRQAAGRGLQLLFYSVGIGQISSEVPQNLSASRPQDRQFILSSKKLLLSDSGFYLCAWGSRSNQPQHFGDGTRLSIL.